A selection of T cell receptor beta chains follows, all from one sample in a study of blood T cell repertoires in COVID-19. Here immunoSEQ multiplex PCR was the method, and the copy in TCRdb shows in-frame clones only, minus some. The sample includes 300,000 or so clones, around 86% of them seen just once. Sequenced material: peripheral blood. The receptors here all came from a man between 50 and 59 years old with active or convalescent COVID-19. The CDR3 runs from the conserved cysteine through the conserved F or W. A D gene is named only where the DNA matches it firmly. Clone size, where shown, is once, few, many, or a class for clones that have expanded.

CASSSTGTYEQYF,TGTGCCAGCAGCTCAACAGGGACCTACGAGCAGTACTTC,TRBJ2-7,-,-,TRBV7-8
CASIPGTDGGNTEAFF,TGTGCCAGCATCCCCGGTACCGACGGAGGGAACACTGAAGCTTTCTTT,TRBJ1-1,-,-,TRBV7-9
CASSSDRGANTEAFF,TGTGCCAGCAGTTCGGACAGGGGAGCGAACACTGAAGCTTTCTTT,TRBJ1-1,-,TRBD1,TRBV11-2
CASSLGTRGNQPQHF,TGTGCCAGCTCACTCGGGACTCGTGGCAATCAGCCCCAGCATTTT,TRBJ1-5,-,-,TRBV18
CASSYLTELEAFF,TGTGCCAGCAGTTACTTGACAGAGCTTGAAGCTTTCTTT,TRBJ1-1,-,-,TRBV6-2/TRBV6-3
CASSLGLVVDTQYF,TGTGCCAGTAGTTTAGGACTAGTAGTAGATACGCAGTATTTT,TRBJ2-3,-,TRBD2,TRBV19
CASSPAGQGRYGYTF,TGTGCCAGTAGTCCAGCCGGACAGGGTCGCTATGGCTACACCTTC,TRBJ1-2,few,TRBD1,TRBV19
CASSQLVTSGTDTQYF,TGTGCCAGCAGCCAACTAGTCACTAGCGGCACAGATACGCAGTATTTT,TRBJ2-3,-,TRBD2,TRBV11-2
CASSLAYRDNEQFF,TGTGCCAGCAGCTTAGCATATAGAGACAATGAGCAGTTCTTC,TRBJ2-1,-,-,TRBV7-7
CASSAWTGTEQYF,TGTGCCAGCAGCGCTTGGACAGGTACCGAGCAGTACTTC,TRBJ2-7,-,TRBD1,TRBV7-3
CASSLHGQGLTEAFF,TGTGCCAGCAGCCTCCACGGACAGGGGTTGACTGAAGCTTTCTTT,TRBJ1-1,-,TRBD1,TRBV3-1/TRBV3-2
CASSRTVMTVQYF,TGTGCCAGCAGTCGGACAGTAATGACAGTTCAGTACTTC,TRBJ2-4,-,-,TRBV12-3/TRBV12-4
CASSFGTEPYSNQPQHF,TGTGCCAGCAGCTTCGGGACAGAGCCATATAGCAATCAGCCCCAGCATTTT,TRBJ1-5,once,TRBD1,TRBV7-9
CASSLLVSGGIGTNEKLFF,TGTGCCAGCAGCTTGTTAGTGTCAGGGGGCATCGGAACTAATGAAAAACTGTTTTTT,TRBJ1-4,-,TRBD1,TRBV5-6
CASSYGTGNNEQFF,TGTGCCAGCAGCTATGGGACAGGGAACAATGAGCAGTTCTTC,TRBJ2-1,-,TRBD1,TRBV7-2
CASSLAAGALSYEQYF,TGTGCCAGCAGCTTAGCTGCAGGGGCACTATCCTACGAGCAGTACTTC,TRBJ2-7,-,-,TRBV11-2
CASSFPGLAGAVEQYF,TGTGCCAGCAGCTTCCCGGGACTAGCGGGAGCGGTTGAGCAGTACTTC,TRBJ2-7,once,TRBD2,TRBV5-7
CASNPQGANTEAFF,TGTGCCAGCAACCCCCAAGGGGCGAACACTGAAGCTTTCTTT,TRBJ1-1,-,-,TRBV6-6
CASSARQNGNTIYF,TGTGCCAGCAGCGCGAGACAGAATGGAAACACCATATATTTT,TRBJ1-3,-,-,TRBV9
CATSRGRDRAVYGYTF,TGTGCCACCAGCAGAGGCCGGGACAGGGCCGTCTATGGCTACACCTTC,TRBJ1-2,few,TRBD1,TRBV15
CASSTRGDSEAFF,TGTGCCAGCAGCACCCGCGGTGACAGTGAAGCTTTCTTT,TRBJ1-1,-,-,TRBV7-2
CASSLQGSSYEQYF,TGTGCCAGCAGCCTGCAGGGGAGTTCATACGAGCAGTACTTC,TRBJ2-7,-,-,TRBV11-1
CASSVATENTQYF,TGTGCCAGCAGCGTAGCTACAGAGAATACGCAGTATTTT,TRBJ2-3,-,-,TRBV9
CASSNSGTGANYGYTF,TGTGCCAGCAGTAACTCCGGGACAGGGGCCAACTATGGCTACACCTTC,TRBJ1-2,once,TRBD1,TRBV28
CASRTGGNQPQHF,TGTGCCAGCAGGACAGGGGGTAATCAGCCCCAGCATTTT,TRBJ1-5,-,TRBD1,TRBV12-3/TRBV12-4
CASSYSTRGTEAFF,TGTGCCAGCAGTTACTCAACCCGGGGCACTGAAGCTTTCTTT,TRBJ1-1,-,-,TRBV6-5
CACNEGTGRTEAFF,TGTGCCTGCAACGAAGGGACAGGGAGGACTGAAGCTTTCTTT,TRBJ1-1,once,TRBD1,TRBV28
CASRGTSGRYYEQYF,TGTGCCAGCAGAGGGACTAGCGGGAGGTACTACGAGCAGTACTTC,TRBJ2-7,once,TRBD2,TRBV2
CASSRQGRGAEAFF,TGTGCCAGCAGTCGACAGGGTCGAGGCGCTGAAGCTTTCTTT,TRBJ1-1,-,TRBD1,TRBV6-5
CASSSPLSVGSYNEQFF,TGTGCCAGCAGTTCCCCCTTAAGCGTCGGCTCCTACAATGAGCAGTTCTTC,TRBJ2-1,-,-,TRBV27
CASSWDRSYEQYF,TGTGCCAGCAGTTGGGACAGGTCCTACGAGCAGTACTTC,TRBJ2-7,once,TRBD1,TRBV6-6
CATSRSTGGYNQPQHF,TGTGCCACCAGCAGATCAACAGGGGGCTATAATCAGCCCCAGCATTTT,TRBJ1-5,-,TRBD1,TRBV15
CASSEAGTAEETQYF,TGTGCCAGCAGTGAAGCCGGGACAGCCGAAGAGACCCAGTACTTC,TRBJ2-5,-,TRBD1,TRBV2
CASSPTVGRVRHEQFF,TGTGCCAGCAGTCCTACGGTCGGCAGGGTACGACATGAGCAGTTCTTC,TRBJ2-1,-,-,TRBV27
CASSLMAGVHNEQFF,TGTGCCAGTAGTTTGATGGCGGGAGTCCACAATGAGCAGTTCTTC,TRBJ2-1,-,TRBD2,TRBV19
CATSRDPAVSGANVLTF,TGTGCCACCAGCAGAGATCCGGCGGTCTCTGGGGCCAACGTCCTGACTTTC,TRBJ2-6,-,-,TRBV15
CASSLWSVMNTEAFF,TGTGCCAGCAGTTTATGGTCAGTAATGAACACTGAAGCTTTCTTT,TRBJ1-1,-,-,TRBV28
CASSSVGQGNSPLHF,TGTGCCAGCAGCTCCGTGGGACAGGGAAATTCACCCCTCCACTTT,TRBJ1-6,-,TRBD1,TRBV7-2
CASSHSGSYNEQFF,TGTGCCAGCAGCCATAGTGGCTCCTACAATGAGCAGTTCTTC,TRBJ2-1,-,-,TRBV3-1/TRBV3-2
CASSQGASGTYEQYF,TGTGCCAGCAGCCAAGGGGCTAGCGGGACTTACGAGCAGTACTTC,TRBJ2-7,few,TRBD2,TRBV4-2
CASSFQGGHQPQHF,TGTGCCAGTAGTTTCCAGGGTGGGCATCAGCCCCAGCATTTT,TRBJ1-5,-,-,TRBV19
CASSQDEDRGKYSNQPQHF,TGTGCCAGCAGCCAAGATGAGGACAGGGGTAAATATAGCAATCAGCCCCAGCATTTT,TRBJ1-5,-,TRBD1,TRBV14
CASSVVPGGNTEAFF,TGTGCCAGCAGCGTAGTTCCAGGGGGGAACACTGAAGCTTTCTTT,TRBJ1-1,-,TRBD1,TRBV9
CASSLTGMNTEAFF,TGTGCCAGCAGCTTGACAGGGATGAACACTGAAGCTTTCTTT,TRBJ1-1,-,TRBD1,TRBV7-2
CASSTGTTQETQYF,TGTGCCAGCAGCACCGGGACAACCCAAGAGACCCAGTACTTC,TRBJ2-5,-,-,TRBV5-4
CASRNRQGGGNTEAFF,TGTGCCAGCAGAAACCGACAGGGAGGTGGGAACACTGAAGCTTTCTTT,TRBJ1-1,-,TRBD1,TRBV7-2